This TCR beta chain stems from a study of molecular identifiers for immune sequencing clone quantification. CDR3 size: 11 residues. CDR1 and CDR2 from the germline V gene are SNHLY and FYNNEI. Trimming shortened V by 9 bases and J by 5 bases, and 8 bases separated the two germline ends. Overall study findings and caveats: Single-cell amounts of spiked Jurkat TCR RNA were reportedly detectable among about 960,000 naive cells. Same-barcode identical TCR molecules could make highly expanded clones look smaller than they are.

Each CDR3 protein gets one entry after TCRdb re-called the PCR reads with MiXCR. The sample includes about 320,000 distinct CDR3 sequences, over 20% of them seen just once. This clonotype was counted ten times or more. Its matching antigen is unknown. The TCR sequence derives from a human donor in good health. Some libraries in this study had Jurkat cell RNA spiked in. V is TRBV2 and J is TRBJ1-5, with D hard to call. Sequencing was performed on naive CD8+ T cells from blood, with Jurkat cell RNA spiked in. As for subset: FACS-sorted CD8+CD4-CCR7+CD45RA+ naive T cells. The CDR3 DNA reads TGTGCCAGTAACACAGATCAGCCCCAGCATTTT. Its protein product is CASNTDQPQHF.